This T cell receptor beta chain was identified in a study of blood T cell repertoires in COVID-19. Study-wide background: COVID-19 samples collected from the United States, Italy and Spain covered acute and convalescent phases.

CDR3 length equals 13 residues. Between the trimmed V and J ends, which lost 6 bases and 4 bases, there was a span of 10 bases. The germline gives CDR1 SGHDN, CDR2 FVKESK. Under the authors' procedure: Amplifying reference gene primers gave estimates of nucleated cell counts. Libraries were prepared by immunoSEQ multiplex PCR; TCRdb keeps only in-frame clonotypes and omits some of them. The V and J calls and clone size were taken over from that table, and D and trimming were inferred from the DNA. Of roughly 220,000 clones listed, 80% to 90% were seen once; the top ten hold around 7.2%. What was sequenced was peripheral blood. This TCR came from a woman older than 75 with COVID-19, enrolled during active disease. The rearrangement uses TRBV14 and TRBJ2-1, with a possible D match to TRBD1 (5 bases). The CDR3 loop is CASSGASYNEQFF. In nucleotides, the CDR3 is TGTGCCAGCAGTGGGGCTAGTTACAATGAGCAGTTCTTC.